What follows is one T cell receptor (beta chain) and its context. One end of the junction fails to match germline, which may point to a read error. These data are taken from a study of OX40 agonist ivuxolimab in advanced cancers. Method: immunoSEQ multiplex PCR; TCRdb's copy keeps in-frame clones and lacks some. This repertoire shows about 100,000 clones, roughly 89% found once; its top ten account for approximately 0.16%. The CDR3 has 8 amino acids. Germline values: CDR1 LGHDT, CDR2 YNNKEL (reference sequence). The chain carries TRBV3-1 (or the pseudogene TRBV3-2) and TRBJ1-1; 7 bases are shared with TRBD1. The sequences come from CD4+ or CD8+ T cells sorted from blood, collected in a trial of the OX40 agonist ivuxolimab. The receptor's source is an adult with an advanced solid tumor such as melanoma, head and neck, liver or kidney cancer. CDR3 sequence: CATSGGLF. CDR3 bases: TGTGCCACTTCAGGGGGGCTCTTT.